Listed here is a single T cell receptor (beta chain). The record originates from a study of blood T cell repertoires in COVID-19. Overall study: Samples of COVID-19 (acute and convalescent) were obtained from the United States, Italy and Spain. PBMCs, B-cell-depleted T cells, or T cells were the source of the cDNA or gDNA that made up the material.

The CDR3 is 14 amino acids. V dropped 4 bases and J dropped 3 bases, with 13 bases sitting between them. From germline, CDR1 is SGHRS and CDR2 YFSETQ. How the authors handled the data: Amplification of reference gene primers provided the estimated nucleated cell counts. Sequencing was performed with immunoSEQ multiplex PCR; in TCRdb, only in-frame clones are kept and a portion is missing. V, J and clone size were drawn from that table, and D and trimming were deduced from the DNA. Here the sample spans roughly 120,000 clones, 90% being singletons. The sequence was collected from a human donor with active COVID-19. The donor label of this sample is uncertain. The chain couples TRBV5-1 to TRBJ1-2; D not resolved. Sequences were obtained from peripheral blood. The CDR3 sequence is CASSADSRDYGYTF. The CDR3 nucleotides read TGCGCCAGCAGCGCGGACTCGAGGGACTATGGCTACACCTTC. The full variable domain, completed using reference TRBV5-1 and TRBJ1-2, is KAGVTQTPRYLIKTRGQQVTLSCSPISGHRSVSWYQQTPGQGLQFLFEYFSETQRNKGNFPGRFSGRQFSNSRSEMNVSTLELGDSALYLCASSADSRDYGYTFGSGTRLTVV.